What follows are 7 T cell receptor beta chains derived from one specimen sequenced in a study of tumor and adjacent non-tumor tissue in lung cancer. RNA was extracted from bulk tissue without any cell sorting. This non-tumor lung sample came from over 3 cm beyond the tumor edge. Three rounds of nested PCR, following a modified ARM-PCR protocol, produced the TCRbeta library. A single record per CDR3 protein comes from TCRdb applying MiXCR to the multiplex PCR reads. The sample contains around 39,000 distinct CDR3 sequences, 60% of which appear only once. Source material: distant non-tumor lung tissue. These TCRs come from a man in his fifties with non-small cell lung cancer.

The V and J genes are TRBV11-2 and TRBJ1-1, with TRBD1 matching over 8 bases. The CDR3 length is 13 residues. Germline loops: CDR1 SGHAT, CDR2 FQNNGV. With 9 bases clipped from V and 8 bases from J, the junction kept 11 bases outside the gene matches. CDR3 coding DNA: TGTGCCAGTATCTTCGGCAGGGGGCGAGAAGCTTTCTTT. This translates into CASIFGRGREAFF. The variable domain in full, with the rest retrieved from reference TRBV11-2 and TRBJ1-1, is EAGVAQSPRYKIIEKRQSVAFWCNPISGHATLYWYQQILGQGPKLLIQFQNNGVVDDSQLPKDRFSAERLKGVDSTLKIQPAKLEDSAVYLCASIFGRGREAFFGQGTRLTVV.

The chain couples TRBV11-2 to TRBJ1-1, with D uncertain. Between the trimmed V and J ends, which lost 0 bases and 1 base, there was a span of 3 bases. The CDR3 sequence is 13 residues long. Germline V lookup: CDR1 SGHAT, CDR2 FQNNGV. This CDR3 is CASSLEPNTEAFF. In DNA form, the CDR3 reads TGTGCCAGCAGCTTAGAGCCGAACACTGAAGCTTTCTTT.

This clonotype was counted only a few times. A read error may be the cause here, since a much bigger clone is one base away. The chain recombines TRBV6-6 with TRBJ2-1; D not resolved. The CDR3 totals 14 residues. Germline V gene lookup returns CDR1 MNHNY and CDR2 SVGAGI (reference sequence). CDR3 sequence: CVSKNSWRGNEQFF. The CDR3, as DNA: TGTGTCAGCAAAAACAGCTGGCGAGGCAATGAGCAGTTCTTC.

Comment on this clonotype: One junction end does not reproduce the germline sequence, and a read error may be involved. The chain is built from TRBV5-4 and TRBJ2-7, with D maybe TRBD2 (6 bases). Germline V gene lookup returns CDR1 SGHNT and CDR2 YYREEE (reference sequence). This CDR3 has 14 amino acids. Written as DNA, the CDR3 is TGTGCCAACAGCTTGGGGACTGCCGGGAACGAGCAGTACTTC. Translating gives CANSLGTAGNEQYF. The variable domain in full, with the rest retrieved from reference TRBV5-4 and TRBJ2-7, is ETGVTQSPTHLIKTRGQQVTLRCSSQSGHNTVSWYQQALGQGPQFIFQYYREEENGRGNFPPRFSGLQFPNYSSELNVNALELDDSALYLCANSLGTAGNEQYFGPGTRLTVT.

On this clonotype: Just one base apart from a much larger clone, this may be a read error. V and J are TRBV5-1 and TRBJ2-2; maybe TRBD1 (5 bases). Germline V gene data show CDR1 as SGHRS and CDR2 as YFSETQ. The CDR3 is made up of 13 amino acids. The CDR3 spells CPSSLQVTGELFF. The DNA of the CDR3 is TGCCCCAGCAGCCTACAGGTCACCGGGGAGCTGTTTTTT.

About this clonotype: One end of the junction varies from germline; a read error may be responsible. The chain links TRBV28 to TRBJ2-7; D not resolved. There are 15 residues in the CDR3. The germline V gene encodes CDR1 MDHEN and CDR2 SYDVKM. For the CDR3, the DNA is TGTGCCAGCAGGTCGGACGGAGCCAGCCCCTACGGGCAGTACTTC. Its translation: CASRSDGASPYGQYF.

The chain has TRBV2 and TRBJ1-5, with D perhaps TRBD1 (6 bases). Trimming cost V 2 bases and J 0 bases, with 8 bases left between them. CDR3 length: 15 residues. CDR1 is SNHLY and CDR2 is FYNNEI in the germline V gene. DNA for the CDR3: TGTGCCAGCAGTGAAAGGGGGTATAGCAATCAGCCCCAGCATTTT. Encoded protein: CASSERGYSNQPQHF.